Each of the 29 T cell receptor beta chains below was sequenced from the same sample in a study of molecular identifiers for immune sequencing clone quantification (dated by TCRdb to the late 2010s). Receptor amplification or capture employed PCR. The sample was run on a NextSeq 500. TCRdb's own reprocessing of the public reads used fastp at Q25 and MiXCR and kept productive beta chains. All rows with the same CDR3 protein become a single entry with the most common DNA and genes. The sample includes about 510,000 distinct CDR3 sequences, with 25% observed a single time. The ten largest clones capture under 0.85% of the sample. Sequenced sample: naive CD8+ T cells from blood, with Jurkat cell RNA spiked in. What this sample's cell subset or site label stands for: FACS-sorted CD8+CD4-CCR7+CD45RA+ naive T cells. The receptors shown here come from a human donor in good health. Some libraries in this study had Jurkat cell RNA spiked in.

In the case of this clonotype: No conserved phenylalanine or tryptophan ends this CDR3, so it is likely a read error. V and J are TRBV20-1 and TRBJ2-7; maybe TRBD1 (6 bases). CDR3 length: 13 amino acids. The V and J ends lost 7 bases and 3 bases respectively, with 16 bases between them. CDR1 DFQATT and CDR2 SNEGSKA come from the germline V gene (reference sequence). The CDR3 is CSVLGQQLYEQYS. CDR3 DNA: TGCAGTGTGCTTGGACAGCAACTCTACGAGCAGTACTCC.

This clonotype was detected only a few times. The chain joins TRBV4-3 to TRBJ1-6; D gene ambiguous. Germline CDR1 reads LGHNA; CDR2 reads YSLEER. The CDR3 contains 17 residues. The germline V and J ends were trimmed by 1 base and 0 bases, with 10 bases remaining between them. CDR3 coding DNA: TGCGCCAGCAGCCAAGGAAAGGGCGGCTCCTATAATTCACCCCTCCACTTT. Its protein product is CASSQGKGGSYNSPLHF.

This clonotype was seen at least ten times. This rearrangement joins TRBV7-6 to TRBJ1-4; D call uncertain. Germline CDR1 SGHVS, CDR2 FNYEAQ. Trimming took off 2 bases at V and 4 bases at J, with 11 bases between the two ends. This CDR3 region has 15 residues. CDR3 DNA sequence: TGTGCCAGCAGCTTATCGTTCCTTATTAATGAAAAACTGTTTTTT. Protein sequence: CASSLSFLINEKLFF.

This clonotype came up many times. The CDR3 protein is CSARDLQGSPHYEQYF. The CDR3 nucleotides are TGCAGTGCTAGAGACCTACAGGGGTCCCCGCACTACGAGCAGTACTTC. This chain uses TRBV20-1 with TRBJ2-7; TRBD1 matches at 7 bases. V shed 0 bases and J 3 bases; nucleotides not matched to a gene: 11. Germline CDR1 reads DFQATT; CDR2 reads SNEGSKA (reference sequence). The CDR3 runs to 16 residues.

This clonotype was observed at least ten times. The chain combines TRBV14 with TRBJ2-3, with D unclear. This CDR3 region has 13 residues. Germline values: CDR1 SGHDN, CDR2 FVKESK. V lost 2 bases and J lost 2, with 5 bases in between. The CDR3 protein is CASSQLNTDTQYF. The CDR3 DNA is TGTGCCAGCAGCCAACTTAACACAGATACGCAGTATTTT.

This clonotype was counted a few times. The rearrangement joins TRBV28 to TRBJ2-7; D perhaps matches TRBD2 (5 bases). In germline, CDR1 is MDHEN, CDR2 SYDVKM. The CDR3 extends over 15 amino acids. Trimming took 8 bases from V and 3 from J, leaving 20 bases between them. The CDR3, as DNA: TGTGCCAGCGAGCTCGGGGTAGGAGGTCTCTACGAGCAGTACTTC. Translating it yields CASELGVGGLYEQYF.

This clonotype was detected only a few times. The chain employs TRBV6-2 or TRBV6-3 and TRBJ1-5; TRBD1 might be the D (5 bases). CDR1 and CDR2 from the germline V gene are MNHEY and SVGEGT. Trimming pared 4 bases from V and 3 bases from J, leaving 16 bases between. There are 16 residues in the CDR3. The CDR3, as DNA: TGTGCCAGCAGTTTGGGTGGGACTTCTATCAATCAGCCCCAGCATTTT. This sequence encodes CASSLGGTSINQPQHF.

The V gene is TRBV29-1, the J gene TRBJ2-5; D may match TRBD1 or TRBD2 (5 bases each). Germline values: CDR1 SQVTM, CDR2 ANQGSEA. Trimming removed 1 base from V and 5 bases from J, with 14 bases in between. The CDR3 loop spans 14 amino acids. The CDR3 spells CSVEGLGVGETQYF. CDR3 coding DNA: TGCAGCGTTGAAGGGTTGGGGGTTGGGGAGACCCAGTACTTC.

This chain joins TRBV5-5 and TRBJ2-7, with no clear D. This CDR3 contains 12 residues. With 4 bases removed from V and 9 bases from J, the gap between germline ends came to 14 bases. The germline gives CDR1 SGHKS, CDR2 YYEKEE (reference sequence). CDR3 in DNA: TGTGCCAGCAGCGGGAACGCAATTGGGCAGTACTTC. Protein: CASSGNAIGQYF.

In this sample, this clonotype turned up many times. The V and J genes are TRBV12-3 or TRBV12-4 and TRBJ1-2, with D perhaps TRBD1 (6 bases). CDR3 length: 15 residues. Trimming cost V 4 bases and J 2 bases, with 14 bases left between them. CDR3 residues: CASSSPRTANYGYTF. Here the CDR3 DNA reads TGTGCCAGCAGTTCTCCCCGGACAGCCAACTATGGCTACACCTTC.

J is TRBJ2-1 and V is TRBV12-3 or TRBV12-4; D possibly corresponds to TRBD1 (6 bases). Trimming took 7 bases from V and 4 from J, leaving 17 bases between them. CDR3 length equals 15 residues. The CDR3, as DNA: TGTGCCAGCAAATTCCGGGACACCGATTACAATGAGCAGTTCTTC. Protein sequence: CASKFRDTDYNEQFF.

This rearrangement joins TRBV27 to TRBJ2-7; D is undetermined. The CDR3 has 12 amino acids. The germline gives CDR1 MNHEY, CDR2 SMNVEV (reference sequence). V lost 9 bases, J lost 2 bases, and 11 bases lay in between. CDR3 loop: CASWGSPYEQYF. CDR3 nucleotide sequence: TGTGCCAGTTGGGGATCCCCCTACGAGCAGTACTTC.

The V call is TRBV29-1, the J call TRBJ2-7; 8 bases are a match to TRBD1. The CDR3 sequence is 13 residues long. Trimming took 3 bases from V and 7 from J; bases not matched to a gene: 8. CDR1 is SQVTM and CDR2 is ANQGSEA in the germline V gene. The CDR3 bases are TGCAGCGTTGATTTTCAGGGGGCAGGTGAGCAGTACTTC. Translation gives CSVDFQGAGEQYF.

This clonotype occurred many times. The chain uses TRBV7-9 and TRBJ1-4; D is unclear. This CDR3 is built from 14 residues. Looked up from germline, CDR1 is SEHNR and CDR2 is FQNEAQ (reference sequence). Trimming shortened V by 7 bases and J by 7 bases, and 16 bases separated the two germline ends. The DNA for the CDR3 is TGTGCCAGCACCGCCATACTGAACCGTGAAAAACTGTTTTTT. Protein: CASTAILNREKLFF.

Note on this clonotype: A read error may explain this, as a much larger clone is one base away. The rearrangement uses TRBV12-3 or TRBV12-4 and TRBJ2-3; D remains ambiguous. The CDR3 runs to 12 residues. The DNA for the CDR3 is TGTGCCAGGAGTTCTGACTCATATACGCAGTATTTT. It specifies CARSSDSYTQYF.

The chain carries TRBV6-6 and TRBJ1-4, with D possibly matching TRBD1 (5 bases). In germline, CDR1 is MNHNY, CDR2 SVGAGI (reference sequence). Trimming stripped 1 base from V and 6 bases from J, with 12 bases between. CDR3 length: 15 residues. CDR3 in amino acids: CASSYWQGADEKLFF. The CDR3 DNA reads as TGTGCCAGCAGTTACTGGCAGGGTGCGGATGAAAAACTGTTTTTT.

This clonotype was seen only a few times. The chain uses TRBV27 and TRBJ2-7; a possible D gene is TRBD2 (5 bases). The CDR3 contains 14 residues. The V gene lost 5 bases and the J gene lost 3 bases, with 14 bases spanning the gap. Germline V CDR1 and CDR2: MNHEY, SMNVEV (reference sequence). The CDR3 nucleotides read TGTGCCAGCAGTCCAAAAACGGGGTTCTACGAGCAGTACTTC. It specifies CASSPKTGFYEQYF.

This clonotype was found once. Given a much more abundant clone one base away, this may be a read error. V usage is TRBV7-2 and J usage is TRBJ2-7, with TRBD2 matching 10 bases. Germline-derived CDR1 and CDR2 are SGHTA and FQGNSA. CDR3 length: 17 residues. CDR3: CASSLDSASGRVYEPYF. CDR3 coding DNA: TGTGCCAGCAGCTTAGACTCGGCTAGCGGGAGAGTTTACGAGCCGTACTTC. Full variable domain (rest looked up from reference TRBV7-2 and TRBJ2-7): GAGVSQSPSNKVTEKGKDVELRCDPISGHTALYWYRQSLGQGLEFLIYFQGNSAPDKSGLPSDRFSAERTGGSVSTLTIQRTQQEDSAVYLCASSLDSASGRVYEPYFGPGTRLTVT.

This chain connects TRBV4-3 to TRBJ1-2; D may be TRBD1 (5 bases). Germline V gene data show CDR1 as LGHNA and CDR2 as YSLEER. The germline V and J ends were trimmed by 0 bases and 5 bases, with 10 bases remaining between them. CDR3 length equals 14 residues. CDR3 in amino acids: CASSQEGRAYGYTF. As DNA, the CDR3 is TGCGCCAGCAGCCAAGAGGGCAGGGCGTATGGCTACACCTTC.

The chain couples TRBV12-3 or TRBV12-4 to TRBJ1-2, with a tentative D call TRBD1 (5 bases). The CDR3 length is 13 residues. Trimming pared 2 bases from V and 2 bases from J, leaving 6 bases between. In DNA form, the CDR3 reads TGTGCCAGCAGTTTACGGGACAACTATGGCTACACCTTC. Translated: CASSLRDNYGYTF.

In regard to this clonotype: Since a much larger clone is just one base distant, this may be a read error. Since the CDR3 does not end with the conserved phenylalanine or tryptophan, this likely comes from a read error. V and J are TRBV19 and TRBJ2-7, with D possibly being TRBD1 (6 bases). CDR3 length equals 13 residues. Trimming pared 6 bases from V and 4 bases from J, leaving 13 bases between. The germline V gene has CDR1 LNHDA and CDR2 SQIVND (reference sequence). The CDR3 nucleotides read TGTGCCAGTAGCCCAACAGGGATGTACGAGCAGTACCTC. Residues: CASSPTGMYEQYL.

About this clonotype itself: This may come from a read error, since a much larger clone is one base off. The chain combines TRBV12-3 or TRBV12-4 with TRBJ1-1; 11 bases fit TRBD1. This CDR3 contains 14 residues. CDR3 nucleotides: TGTGCCTGCAGTCGGACAGGGGGCTACACTGAAGCTTTCTTT. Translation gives CACSRTGGYTEAFF.

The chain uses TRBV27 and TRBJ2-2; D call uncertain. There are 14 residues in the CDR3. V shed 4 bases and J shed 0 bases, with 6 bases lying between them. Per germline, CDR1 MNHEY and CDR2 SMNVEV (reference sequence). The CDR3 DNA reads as TGTGCCAGCAGTTGGCGGCCGAACACCGGGGAGCTGTTTTTT. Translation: CASSWRPNTGELFF.

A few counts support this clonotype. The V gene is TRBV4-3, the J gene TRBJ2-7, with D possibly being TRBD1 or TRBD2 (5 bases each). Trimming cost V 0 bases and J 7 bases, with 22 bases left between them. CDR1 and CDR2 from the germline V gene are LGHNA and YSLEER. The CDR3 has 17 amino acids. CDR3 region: CASSQDLAVVGVFEQYF. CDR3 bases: TGCGCCAGCAGCCAAGATCTTGCGGTTGTGGGGGTCTTTGAGCAGTACTTC.

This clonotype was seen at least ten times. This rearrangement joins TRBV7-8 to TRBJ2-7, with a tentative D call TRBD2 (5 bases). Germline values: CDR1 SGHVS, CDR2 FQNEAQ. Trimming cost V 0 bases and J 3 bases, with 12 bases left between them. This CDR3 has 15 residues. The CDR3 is CASSLAFRGNYEQYF. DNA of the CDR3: TGTGCCAGCAGCTTAGCGTTTCGGGGAAACTACGAGCAGTACTTC.

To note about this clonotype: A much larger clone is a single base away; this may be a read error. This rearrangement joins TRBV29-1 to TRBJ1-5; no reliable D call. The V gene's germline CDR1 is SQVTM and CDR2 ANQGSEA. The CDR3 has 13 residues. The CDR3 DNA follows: TGCGGCGTTGAAGCAGGTAGCAATCAGCCCCAGCATTTT. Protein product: CGVEAGSNQPQHF. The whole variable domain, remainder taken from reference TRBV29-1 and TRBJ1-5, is SAVISQKPSRDICQRGTSLTIQCQVDSQVTMMFWYRQQPGQSLTLIATANQGSEATYESGFVIDKFPISRPNLTFSTLTVSNMSPEDSSIYLCGVEAGSNQPQHFGDGTRLSIL.

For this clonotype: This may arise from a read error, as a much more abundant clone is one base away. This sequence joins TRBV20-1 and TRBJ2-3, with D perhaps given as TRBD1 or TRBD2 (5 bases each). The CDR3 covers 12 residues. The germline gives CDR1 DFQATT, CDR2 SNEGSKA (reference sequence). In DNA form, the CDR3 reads TGCAGTGCTGGACTTAACACAGGTACGCAGTATTTT. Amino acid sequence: CSAGLNTGTQYF.

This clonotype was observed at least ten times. For the CDR3, the DNA is TGTGCCACCAGCAGAGATCGAGGGGGCGGCACTGAAGCTTTCTTT. This gives the protein CATSRDRGGGTEAFF. This sequence joins TRBV15 and TRBJ1-1, with 7 bases identical to TRBD1. Germline V gene sequence: CDR1 LNHNV, CDR2 YYDKDF (reference sequence). CDR3 length: 15 residues. Trimming at V came to 0 bases and at J to 4 bases, leaving 5 bases not matched to a gene.

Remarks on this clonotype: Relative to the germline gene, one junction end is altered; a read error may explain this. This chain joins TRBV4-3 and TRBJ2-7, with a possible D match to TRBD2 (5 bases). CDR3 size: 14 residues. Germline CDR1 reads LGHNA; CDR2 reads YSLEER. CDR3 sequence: CASSQERAEYELYF. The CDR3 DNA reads TGCGCCAGCAGCCAAGAGAGGGCCGAATACGAGCTGTACTTC.